The sequence of this T cell receptor (beta chain) was determined in a study of post-analysis software for immune sequencing data. Findings and limits, study-wide: Comparison with controls showed significantly lower normalized Chao1 diversity in multiple sclerosis patients.

The V end was cut by 5 bases, the J end by 4 bases, with 8 bases between. The length of the CDR3 is 13 residues. Built from TCR beta cDNA, the libraries had unique molecular identifiers in them. MiXCR was run by TCRdb on the PCR reads, yielding one entry per CDR3 protein. The table has 150,000 to 200,000 distinct CDR3 sequences, roughly 40% seen once. In regard to this clonotype: No antigen is known for it.

This clonotype was obtained from a girl between 10 and 17 years old with multiple sclerosis. The sample here was blood, taken after autologous hematopoietic stem cell transplantation. The chain has TRBV12-3 or TRBV12-4 and TRBJ2-2; D unclear. The CDR3 region is CASSQVGTGELFF. The CDR3 DNA sequence: TGTGCCAGCAGTCAAGTGGGCACCGGGGAGCTGTTTTTT.